The clone carrying this T cell receptor (beta chain) is medium-sized within its sample. Its antigen remains unknown. This specimen comes from a study of prognosis after radiotherapy for stage I lung cancer. Study overall: Some 15 patients presented with newly diagnosed primary stage I lung tumors, and several carried oligometastatic NSCLC following surgical resection of the primary tumor.

From genomic DNA, two-round multiplex PCR was used to amplify TCR beta CDR3. The first round of PCR was done with primers that matched each TRBV and TRBJ gene. In the second PCR round, amplification relied on universal primers. TCRdb re-called the multiplex PCR reads with MiXCR, one entry per CDR3 protein. The sample includes approximately 15,000 distinct CDR3 sequences, less than 45% of them seen just once. Study results and caveats: Lower post-radiation Shannon entropy was seen in patients who went on to develop distant metastases. In patients with versus without metastases, TRBV and TRBJ gene usage reportedly differed.

V lost 1 base to trimming and J lost 7 bases, with 8 bases between them. CDR1 SGHVS and CDR2 FQNEAQ come from the germline V gene. The CDR3 runs 13 residues. The TCR was taken from a donor at least 50 years old with non-small cell lung cancer. Sequences were derived from PBMCs, sampled before or after stereotactic body radiation therapy (not recorded which). This chain connects TRBV7-8 to TRBJ2-1; tentative D call: TRBD1 (5 bases). In nucleotides, the CDR3 is TGTGCCAGCAGCTTAGGGGCAGGGAATGAGCAGTTCTTC. Its protein product is CASSLGAGNEQFF.